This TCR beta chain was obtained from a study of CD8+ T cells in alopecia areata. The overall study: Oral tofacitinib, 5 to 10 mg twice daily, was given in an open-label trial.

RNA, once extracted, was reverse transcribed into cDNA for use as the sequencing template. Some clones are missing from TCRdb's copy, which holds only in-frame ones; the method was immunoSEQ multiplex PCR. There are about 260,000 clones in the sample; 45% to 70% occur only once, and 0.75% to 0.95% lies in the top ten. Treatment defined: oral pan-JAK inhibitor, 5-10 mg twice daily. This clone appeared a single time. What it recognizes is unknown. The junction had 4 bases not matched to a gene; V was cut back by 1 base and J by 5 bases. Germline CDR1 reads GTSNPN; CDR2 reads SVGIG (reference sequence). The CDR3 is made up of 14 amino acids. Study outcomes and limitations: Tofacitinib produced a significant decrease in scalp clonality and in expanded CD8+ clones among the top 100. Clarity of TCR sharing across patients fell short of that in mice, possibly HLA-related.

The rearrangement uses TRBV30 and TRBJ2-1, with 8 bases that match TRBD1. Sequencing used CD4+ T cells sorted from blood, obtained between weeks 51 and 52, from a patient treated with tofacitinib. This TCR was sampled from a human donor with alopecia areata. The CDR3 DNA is TGTGCCTGGAGTGCAGGGGGCAGTCACAATGAGCAGTTCTTC. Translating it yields CAWSAGGSHNEQFF.